Shown below are 27 T cell receptor beta chains from a single sample sequenced in a study of CD8 T cells in Susac syndrome (dated by TCRdb to between 2018 and 2021). Receptor amplification or capture employed the immunoSEQ multiplex PCR assay. RNA was extracted with the RNeasy kit and roughly 0.45 to 1 ug was reverse transcribed using random hexamers. TCRdb reworked the public reads: Q25 trimming with fastp, MiXCR clone assembly, productive beta chains retained. Rows matching on CDR3 protein sequence are summarized as one entry with the most common DNA and genes. Recorded for this sample are some 160,000 distinct CDR3 sequences; approximately 95% of them occurred a single time. The biggest ten clones account for around 0.15% of the sample. The sequencing sample was made of CD8+ T cells from PBMCs. These receptor sequences come from a human donor with multiple sclerosis.

The chain has TRBV29-1 and TRBJ2-3, with TRBD2 identical over 10 bases. V dropped 7 bases and J dropped 3; count of bases not matched to a gene: 7. This CDR3 has 14 amino acids. Looked up from germline, CDR1 is SQVTM and CDR2 is ANQGSEA. As DNA, the CDR3 is TGCAGCGCGGATTGGACTAGCGGTACAGATACGCAGTATTTT. Its protein product is CSADWTSGTDTQYF.

The rearrangement joins TRBV19 to TRBJ2-7; D is tentatively TRBD1 or TRBD2 (5 bases each). The ends were cut back, 5 bases at V and 2 bases at J, with 13 bases in the middle. Germline loops: CDR1 LNHDA, CDR2 SQIVND (reference sequence). CDR3 length equals 14 residues. The CDR3 DNA follows: TGTGCCAGTAGTGCCCAGGGAGAGACCTACGAGCAGTACTTC. Protein product: CASSAQGETYEQYF.

The rearrangement uses TRBV6-5 and TRBJ2-1; 9 bases are a match to TRBD2. J was trimmed by 2 bases and V by 6 bases; bases with no gene match: 5. This CDR3 has 15 amino acids. CDR1 is MNHEY and CDR2 is SVGAGI in the germline V gene. The CDR3 DNA reads TGTGCCAGCAGACCACTAGCGGGTCCCTACAATGAGCAGTTCTTC. This translates into CASRPLAGPYNEQFF.

The gene calls are TRBV12-3 or TRBV12-4 and TRBJ2-7, with 10 bases lining up with TRBD1. V shed 6 bases, J shed 2 bases, and the junction held 7 bases outside the gene matches. CDR3 length: 15 residues. This chain's CDR3 is CASRAEGQGTYEQYF. Here the CDR3 DNA reads TGTGCCAGCAGGGCGGAGGGACAGGGGACCTACGAGCAGTACTTC.

The chain employs TRBV27 and TRBJ2-1; 12 bases are a match to TRBD2. Germline assignment: CDR1 MNHEY and CDR2 SMNVEV (reference sequence). The trim removed 6 bases at V and 7 bases at J, leaving 4 bases unmatched. The CDR3 has 14 amino acids. The CDR3 DNA follows: TGTGCCAGCAGACTAGCGGGAGGTCAGAATGAGCAGTTCTTC. This gives the protein CASRLAGGQNEQFF.

The rearrangement links TRBV27 to TRBJ2-1; the D gene could be TRBD1 or TRBD2 (6 bases each). The CDR3 contains 15 residues. Germline V gene lookup returns CDR1 MNHEY and CDR2 SMNVEV (reference sequence). Trimming removed 6 bases at V and 5 bases at J, with 17 bases between. The CDR3 sequence is CASRPVRGPDNEQFF. The CDR3, as DNA: TGTGCCAGCAGACCCGTTCGGGGGCCCGACAATGAGCAGTTCTTC.

V and J are TRBV28 and TRBJ1-1; no reliable D call. From germline, CDR1 is MDHEN and CDR2 SYDVKM. The CDR3 sequence is 11 residues long. The V and J ends lost 8 bases and 7 bases respectively, with 11 bases between them. CDR3 nucleotides: TGTGCCAGCCTCTTAGGCCATGAAGCTTTCTTT. It codes for CASLLGHEAFF.

The V call is TRBV29-1, the J call TRBJ1-1; D remains ambiguous. The CDR3 is 12 amino acids. The V and J ends lost 5 bases and 4 bases respectively, with 11 bases between them. Looked up from germline, CDR1 is SQVTM and CDR2 is ANQGSEA. DNA of the CDR3: TGCAGCGTTTTTACAGCCATCACTGAAGCTTTCTTT. This encodes CSVFTAITEAFF.

This clonotype was seen a single time. The chain carries TRBV28 and TRBJ1-1; TRBD1 is a possible D gene (5 bases). Between the trimmed V and J ends, which lost 7 bases and 3 bases, there was a span of 12 bases. CDR1 MDHEN and CDR2 SYDVKM come from the germline V gene. This CDR3 comprises 13 residues. The CDR3 sequence: CASTVTGDTEAFF. In DNA, the CDR3 is TGTGCCAGCACCGTAACGGGGGACACTGAAGCTTTCTTT. Full variable domain (missing parts from reference TRBV28 and TRBJ1-1): DVKVTQSSRYLVKRTGEKVFLECVQDMDHENMFWYRQDPGLGLRLIYFSYDVKMKEKGDIPEGYSVSREKKERFSLILESASTNQTSMYLCASTVTGDTEAFFGQGTRLTVV.

This clonotype appeared once. The chain uses TRBV5-1 and TRBJ1-1, with D unresolved. Germline CDR1 reads SGHRS; CDR2 reads YFSETQ. Trimming cost V 1 base and J 5 bases, with 15 bases left between them. The CDR3 spans 15 residues. The CDR3 sequence is CASSLSEGGLTEAFF. DNA for the CDR3: TGCGCCAGCAGCTTGAGTGAGGGTGGGCTTACTGAAGCTTTCTTT.

This clonotype was seen only once. V is TRBV6-2 or TRBV6-3 and J is TRBJ2-7; D gene ambiguous. Trimming left V 8 bases short and J 6 bases short, with 20 bases between. Looked up from germline, CDR1 is MNHEY and CDR2 is SVGEGT. This CDR3 region has 14 residues. This CDR3 reads CASGETVLSGEQYF. As DNA, the CDR3 is TGTGCCAGCGGGGAAACGGTTCTTTCGGGCGAGCAGTACTTC.

The chain has TRBV3-1 and TRBJ2-7; D is unclear. Trimming left V 3 bases short and J 6 bases short, with 9 bases between. Germline V gives CDR1 LGHDT, CDR2 YNNKEL (reference sequence). The CDR3 spans 12 residues. In DNA form, the CDR3 reads TGTGCCAGCAGCCACCCTAACGGCGAGCAGTACTTC. Protein product: CASSHPNGEQYF.

The V gene is TRBV29-1, the J gene TRBJ2-7; D call uncertain. V was pared by 4 bases and J by 2 bases, with 12 bases between. The length of the CDR3 is 13 residues. Germline CDR1 is SQVTM and CDR2 is ANQGSEA. The CDR3 loop is CSVVGSAAYEQYF. Here the CDR3 DNA reads TGCAGCGTTGTTGGTTCCGCAGCCTACGAGCAGTACTTC.

The chain couples TRBV7-8 to TRBJ2-1; 7 nucleotides line up with TRBD2. J lost 2 bases, V lost 1 base, and 17 bases had no gene match. The CDR3 runs to 20 residues. CDR1 SGHVS and CDR2 FQNEAQ come from the germline V gene. CDR3 in DNA: TGTGCCAGCAGCTTAGAGGCCATGAGGGACGGACTAGAACCCTACAATGAGCAGTTCTTC. Translating gives CASSLEAMRDGLEPYNEQFF.

V usage is TRBV12-3 or TRBV12-4 and J usage is TRBJ1-6; D uncertain. CDR3 length: 12 amino acids. Trimming removed 8 bases from V and 6 bases from J, with 8 bases in between. The CDR3, as DNA: TGTGCCAGCTCCGTCGGTAATTCACCCCTCCACTTT. It yields the protein CASSVGNSPLHF.

The chain is built from TRBV27 and TRBJ2-1; D gene uncertain. Germline V lookup: CDR1 MNHEY, CDR2 SMNVEV (reference sequence). The CDR3 runs to 15 residues. V was clipped by 1 base and J by 0 bases, with 7 bases between them. CDR3 nucleotide sequence: TGTGCCAGCAGTTTATTTGGCAGCTCCTACAATGAGCAGTTCTTC. It translates to CASSLFGSSYNEQFF.

This chain links TRBV20-1 with TRBJ2-6, with D unresolved. There are 16 residues in the CDR3. Trimming cost V 3 bases and J 3 bases, with 15 bases left between them. The germline V gene has CDR1 DFQATT and CDR2 SNEGSKA (reference sequence). CDR3 nucleotide sequence: TGCAGTGCTAGTGGCAGAAAAGACTTTGGGGCCAACGTCCTGACTTTC. This codes for CSASGRKDFGANVLTF.

CDR3 nucleotide sequence: TGTGCCAGCAGCTTACCGGGGGCGGGTGGGACTGAAGCTTTCTTT. This codes for CASSLPGAGGTEAFF. The V call is TRBV7-9, the J call TRBJ1-1; D is perhaps TRBD1 (6 bases). Germline V gene sequence: CDR1 SEHNR, CDR2 FQNEAQ (reference sequence). CDR3 length: 15 residues. The V end lost 2 bases, the J end lost 5 bases, and 15 bases lay between the germline ends.

The V and J genes are TRBV14 and TRBJ1-2, with 7 bases identical to TRBD1. Germline V gene data show CDR1 as SGHDN and CDR2 as FVKESK. The CDR3 spans 15 residues. V lost 1 base and J lost 4; bases outside the gene matches: 6. DNA of the CDR3: TGTGCCAGCAGCCAAGCCCCGGCAGGGGGCTATGGCTACACCTTC. It codes for CASSQAPAGGYGYTF.

The genes are TRBV12-3 or TRBV12-4 and TRBJ2-3; the D is unclear. Trimming took off 5 bases at V and 2 bases at J, with 2 bases between the two ends. There are 11 residues in the CDR3. CDR3 nucleotides: TGTGCCAGCAGTAACACAGATACGCAGTATTTT. Amino acid sequence: CASSNTDTQYF.

V is TRBV20-1 and J is TRBJ2-7; no firm D call. Between the trimmed V and J ends, which lost 0 bases and 0 bases, there was a span of 9 bases. Germline CDR1 DFQATT, CDR2 SNEGSKA (reference sequence). CDR3 size: 14 residues. CDR3 DNA: TGCAGTGCTAGAGATATTGCCAGCTCCTACGAGCAGTACTTC. This translates into CSARDIASSYEQYF.

The chain employs TRBV6-5 and TRBJ1-2, with D possibly TRBD1 on 6 matching bases. The CDR3 sequence is 13 residues long. Deletions cut 5 bases from V and 8 bases from J, with 15 bases between. The V gene's germline CDR1 is MNHEY and CDR2 SVGAGI. CDR3 sequence: CASSAVQGGGYTF. Written as DNA, the CDR3 is TGTGCCAGCAGTGCAGTACAGGGCGGGGGCTACACCTTC.

The CDR3 sequence is CASSTRQSTDTQYF. CDR3 in DNA: TGTGCCAGTAGTACACGACAGAGCACAGATACGCAGTATTTT. The rearrangement uses TRBV19 and TRBJ2-3; possible D gene TRBD1, 5 bases. The CDR3 is 14 amino acids. Germline V gene lookup returns CDR1 LNHDA and CDR2 SQIVND (reference sequence). Trimming removed 4 bases at V and 0 bases at J, with 8 bases between.

This clonotype was counted once. The gene calls are TRBV27 and TRBJ2-7; 12 nucleotides agree with TRBD2. Trimming took 6 bases from V and 5 from J; bases not matched to a gene: 5. Germline CDR1 reads MNHEY; CDR2 reads SMNVEV (reference sequence). This CDR3 has 14 residues. In nucleotides, the CDR3 is TGTGCCAGCAGGACTAGCGGGAGCCGCAACGAGCAGTACTTC. It translates to CASRTSGSRNEQYF.

The chain carries TRBV6-5 and TRBJ2-1, with TRBD2 matching 7 bases. The CDR3 extends over 14 amino acids. Germline V lookup: CDR1 MNHEY, CDR2 SVGAGI. Unmatched junction bases numbered 3, after V lost 2 bases and J lost 5 bases. CDR3 nucleotide sequence: TGTGCCAGCAGTTACGTACTAGCGCACAATGAGCAGTTCTTC. As protein: CASSYVLAHNEQFF.

V usage is TRBV20-1 and J usage is TRBJ1-2, with 7 bases fitting TRBD1. CDR3 size: 12 residues. Germline V gene sequence: CDR1 DFQATT, CDR2 SNEGSKA (reference sequence). V gave up 6 bases and J gave up 2 bases; unmatched junction bases: 3. Written as DNA, the CDR3 is TGCAGTGCGGGAGGGGGCAACTATGGCTACACCTTC. This codes for CSAGGGNYGYTF.

The gene calls are TRBV24-1 and TRBJ2-7; 9 positions agree with TRBD1. Germline V gene lookup returns CDR1 KGHDR and CDR2 SFDVKD. The CDR3 has 16 residues. V shed 4 bases, J shed 2 bases, and the junction held 8 bases outside the gene matches. CDR3 amino acids: CATSDWDRAGPYEQYF. The CDR3 DNA is TGTGCCACCAGTGACTGGGACAGGGCGGGCCCCTACGAGCAGTACTTC.